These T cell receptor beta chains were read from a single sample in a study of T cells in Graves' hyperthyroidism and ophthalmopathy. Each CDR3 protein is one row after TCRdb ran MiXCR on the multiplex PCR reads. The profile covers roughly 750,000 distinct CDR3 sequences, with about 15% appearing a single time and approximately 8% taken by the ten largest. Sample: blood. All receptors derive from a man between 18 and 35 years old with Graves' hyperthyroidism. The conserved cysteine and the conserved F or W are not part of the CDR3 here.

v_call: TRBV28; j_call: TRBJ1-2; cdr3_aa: ASGSQGYGYT
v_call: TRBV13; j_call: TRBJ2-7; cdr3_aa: ASSLDDRDRGHEQY
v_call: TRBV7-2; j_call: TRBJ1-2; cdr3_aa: ASSSSRDYGYT
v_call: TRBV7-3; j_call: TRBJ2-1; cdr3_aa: ASSGGGEGEQF
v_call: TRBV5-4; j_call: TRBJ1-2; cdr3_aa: ASSLDFDRRIYGYT
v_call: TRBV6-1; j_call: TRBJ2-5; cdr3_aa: ATETSGSPETQY
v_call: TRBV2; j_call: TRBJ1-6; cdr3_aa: ASSLQGPNSPLH
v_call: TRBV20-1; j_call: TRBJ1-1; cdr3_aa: SARRAGQSTEAF
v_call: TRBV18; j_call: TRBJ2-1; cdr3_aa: ASSPLTRGNEQF
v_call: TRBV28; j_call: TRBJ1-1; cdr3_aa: ASSPYEYTEAF
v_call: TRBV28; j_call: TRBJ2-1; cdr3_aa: ASSLGRARLAGVGEQF
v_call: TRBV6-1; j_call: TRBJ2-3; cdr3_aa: ASHRLATDTQY
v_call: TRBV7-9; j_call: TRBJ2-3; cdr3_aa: ASLTTWADTQY
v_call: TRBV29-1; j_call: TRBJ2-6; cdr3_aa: SVEDRRTNAATGANVLT
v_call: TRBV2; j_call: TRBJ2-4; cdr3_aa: ASSEGAVNIQY
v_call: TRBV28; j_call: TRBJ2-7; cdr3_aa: ASSFTGTGRIYEQY
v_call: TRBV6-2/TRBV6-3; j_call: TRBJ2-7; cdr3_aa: ASSYSVSGEQY
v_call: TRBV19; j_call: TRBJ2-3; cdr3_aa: ASSIPRGGGSTDTQY
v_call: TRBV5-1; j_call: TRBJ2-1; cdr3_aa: ASSPILADYNEQF
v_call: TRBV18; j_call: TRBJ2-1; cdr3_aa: ASSQRTSGSGNEQF
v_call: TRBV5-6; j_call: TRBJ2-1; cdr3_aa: ASSGGQGVYNEQF
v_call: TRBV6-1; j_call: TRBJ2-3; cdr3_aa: ASSLRTGDPTDTQY